This T cell receptor (beta chain) was recovered during a study of blood T cell repertoires in COVID-19. Study information: The United States, Italy and Spain provided the acute and convalescent COVID-19 samples.

The assay was immunoSEQ multiplex PCR, and TCRdb's table has in-frame clones only and misses some. The sample contains hundreds of thousands of clones, about 90% of which appear only once. The germline V gene encodes CDR1 SGHNT and CDR2 YYREEE (reference sequence). This CDR3 has 14 residues. V was shortened by 0 bases and J by 1 base, with 5 bases between the two germline ends. Sequences were obtained from peripheral blood. The chain uses TRBV5-4 and TRBJ2-4; a possible D gene is TRBD1 (5 bases). The source is a woman aged 50 to 60 who had recovered from COVID-19. CDR3 residues: CASSLAGAKNIQYF. The CDR3 DNA sequence: TGTGCCAGCAGCTTGGCAGGGGCCAAAAACATTCAGTACTTC. The variable domain in full, with the rest retrieved from reference TRBV5-4 and TRBJ2-4, is ETGVTQSPTHLIKTRGQQVTLRCSSQSGHNTVSWYQQALGQGPQFIFQYYREEENGRGNFPPRFSGLQFPNYSSELNVNALELDDSALYLCASSLAGAKNIQYFGAGTRLSVL.